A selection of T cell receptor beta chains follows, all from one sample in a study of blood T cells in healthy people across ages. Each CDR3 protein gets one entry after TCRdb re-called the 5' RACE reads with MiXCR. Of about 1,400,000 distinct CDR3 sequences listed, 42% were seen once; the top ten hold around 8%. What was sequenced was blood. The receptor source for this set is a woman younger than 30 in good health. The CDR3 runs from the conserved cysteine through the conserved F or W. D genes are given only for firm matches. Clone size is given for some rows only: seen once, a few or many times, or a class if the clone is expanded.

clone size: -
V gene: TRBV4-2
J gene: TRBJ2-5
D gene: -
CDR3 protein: CASSQGVGGALGEQYF
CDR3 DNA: TGTGCCAGCAGCCAAGGCGTGGGGGGCGCTTTAGGGGAGCAGTACTTC

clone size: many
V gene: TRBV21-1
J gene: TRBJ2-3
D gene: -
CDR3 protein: CASSAGLAVYTDTQYF
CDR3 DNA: TGTGCCAGCAGCGCTGGACTAGCGGTATACACAGATACGCAGTATTTT

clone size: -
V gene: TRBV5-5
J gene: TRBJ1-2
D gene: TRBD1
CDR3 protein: CASRLGTAQFGGYTF
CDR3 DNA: TGTGCCAGCAGATTAGGGACAGCCCAGTTTGGTGGCTACACCTTC

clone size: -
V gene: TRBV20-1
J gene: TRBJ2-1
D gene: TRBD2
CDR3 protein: CSAPRLAGGLIEQFF
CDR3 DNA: TGCAGTGCGCCGAGACTAGCGGGGGGTCTGATTGAGCAGTTCTTC

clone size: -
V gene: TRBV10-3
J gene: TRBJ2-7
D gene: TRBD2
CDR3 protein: CAISTPGLAGGGYNEQYF
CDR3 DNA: TGTGCCATCAGTACCCCGGGACTAGCGGGAGGGGGTTACAATGAGCAGTACTTC

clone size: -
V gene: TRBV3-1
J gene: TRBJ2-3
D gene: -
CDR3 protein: CAGSQGRLTDTQYF
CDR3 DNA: TGTGCCGGCAGCCAAGGGAGGCTCACAGATACGCAGTATTTT

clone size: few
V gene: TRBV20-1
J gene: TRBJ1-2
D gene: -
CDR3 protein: CSANGQNYGYTF
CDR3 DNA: TGCAGTGCTAATGGTCAAAACTATGGCTACACCTTC

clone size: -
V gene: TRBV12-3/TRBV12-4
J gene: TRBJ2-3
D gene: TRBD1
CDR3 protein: CASSTETGGITDTQYF
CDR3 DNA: TGTGCCAGCAGCACCGAGACAGGGGGAATCACAGATACGCAGTATTTT

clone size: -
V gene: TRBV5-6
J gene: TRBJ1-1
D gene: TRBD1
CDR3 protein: CASSPLGGQGDTEAFF
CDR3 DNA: TGTGCCAGCAGCCCCCTTGGCGGGCAGGGGGACACTGAAGCTTTCTTT

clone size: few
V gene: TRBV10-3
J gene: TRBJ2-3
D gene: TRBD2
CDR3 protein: CAISATWETAGGRDTQYF
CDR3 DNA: TGTGCCATCAGCGCAACCTGGGAAACAGCGGGGGGGCGTGATACGCAGTATTTT

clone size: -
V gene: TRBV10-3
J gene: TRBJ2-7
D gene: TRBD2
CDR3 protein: CAISESLAEPSYNEQYF
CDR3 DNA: TGTGCCATCAGTGAGTCCCTAGCGGAACCCTCCTACAATGAGCAGTACTTC

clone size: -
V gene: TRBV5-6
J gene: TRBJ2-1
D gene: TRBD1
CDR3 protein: CASSYPSGTGFNEQFF
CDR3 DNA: TGTGCCAGCAGCTACCCGTCCGGGACAGGCTTCAATGAGCAGTTCTTC

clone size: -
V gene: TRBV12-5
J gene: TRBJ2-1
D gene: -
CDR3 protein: CTSGLQPNEQFF
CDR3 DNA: TGTACTAGTGGTTTACAGCCTAATGAGCAGTTCTTC

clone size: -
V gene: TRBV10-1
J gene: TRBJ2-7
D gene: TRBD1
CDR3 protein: CASSEGQGNYEQYF
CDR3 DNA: TGCGCCAGCAGTGAGGGACAGGGTAACTACGAGCAGTACTTC

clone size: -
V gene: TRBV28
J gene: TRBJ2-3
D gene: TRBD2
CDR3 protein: CASRGAGGNTDTQYF
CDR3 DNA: TGTGCCAGCAGGGGAGCGGGGGGGAACACAGATACGCAGTATTTT

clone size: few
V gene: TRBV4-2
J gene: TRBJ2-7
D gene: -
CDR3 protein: CASSPEWGQGLREQYF
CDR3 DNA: TGTGCCAGCAGCCCAGAATGGGGGCAGGGACTACGCGAGCAGTACTTC

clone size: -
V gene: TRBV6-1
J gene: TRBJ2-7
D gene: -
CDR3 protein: CASTTPSSYEQYF
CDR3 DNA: TGTGCCAGCACCACCCCGAGCTCCTACGAGCAGTACTTC

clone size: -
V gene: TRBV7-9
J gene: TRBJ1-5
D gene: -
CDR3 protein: CASSFTGSSNQPQHF
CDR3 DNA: TGTGCCAGCAGCTTTACAGGGAGTAGCAATCAGCCCCAGCATTTT

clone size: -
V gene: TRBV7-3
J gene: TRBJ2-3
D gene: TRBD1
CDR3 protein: CASSLRGQTTDTQYF
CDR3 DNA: TGTGCCAGCAGCTTAAGGGGACAGACTACAGATACGCAGTATTTT

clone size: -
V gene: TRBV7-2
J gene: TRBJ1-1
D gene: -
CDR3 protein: CASSPYRLLNTEAFF
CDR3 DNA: TGTGCCAGCAGTCCTTACAGGCTCTTGAACACTGAAGCTTTCTTT

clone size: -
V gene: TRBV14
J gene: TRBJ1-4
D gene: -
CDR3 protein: CASSQDPSPEKLFF
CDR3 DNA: TGTGCCAGCAGCCAAGATCCAAGCCCAGAAAAACTGTTTTTT

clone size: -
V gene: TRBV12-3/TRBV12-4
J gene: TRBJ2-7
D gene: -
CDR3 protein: CASSSPLGGPHYEQYF
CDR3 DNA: TGTGCCAGCAGTTCCCCTTTGGGCGGGCCTCACTACGAGCAGTACTTC

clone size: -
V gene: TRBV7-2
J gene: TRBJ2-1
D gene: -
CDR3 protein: CVSSLVGVAHNEQFF
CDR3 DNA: TGTGTCAGCAGCTTAGTCGGGGTAGCGCACAATGAGCAGTTCTTC

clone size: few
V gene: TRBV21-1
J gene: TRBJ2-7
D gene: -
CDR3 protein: CASSKLRTRSYEQYF
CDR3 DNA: TGTGCCAGCAGCAAACTCCGGACACGTTCCTACGAGCAGTACTTC

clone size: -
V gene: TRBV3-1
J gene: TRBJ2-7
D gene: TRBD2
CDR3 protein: CASSQTSGRSYEQYF
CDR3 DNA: TGTGCCAGCAGCCAGACTAGCGGGAGATCCTACGAGCAGTACTTC

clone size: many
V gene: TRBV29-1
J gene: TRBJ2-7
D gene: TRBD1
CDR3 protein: CSVERDSTYEQYF
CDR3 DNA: TGCAGCGTTGAACGGGACAGCACCTACGAGCAGTACTTC

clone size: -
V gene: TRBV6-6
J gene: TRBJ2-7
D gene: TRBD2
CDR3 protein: CASSYSSTSGDYEQYF
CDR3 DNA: TGTGCCAGCAGTTACTCTTCGACTAGCGGGGACTACGAGCAGTACTTC

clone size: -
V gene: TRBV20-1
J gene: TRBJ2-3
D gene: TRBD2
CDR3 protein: CSARYGGADTQYF
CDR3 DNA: TGCAGTGCTAGATACGGGGGGGCAGATACGCAGTATTTT

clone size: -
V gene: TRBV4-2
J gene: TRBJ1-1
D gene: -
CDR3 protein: CASSQDRGSSEAFF
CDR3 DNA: TGTGCCAGCAGCCAGGACCGCGGTTCGTCTGAAGCTTTCTTT

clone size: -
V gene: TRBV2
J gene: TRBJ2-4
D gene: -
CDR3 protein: CASRVDGTSGNIQYF
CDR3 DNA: TGTGCCAGCCGAGTAGACGGGACAAGCGGTAACATTCAGTACTTC

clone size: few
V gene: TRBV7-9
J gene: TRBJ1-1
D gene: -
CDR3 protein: CASREVTEAFF
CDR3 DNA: TGTGCCAGCAGGGAGGTAACTGAAGCTTTCTTT

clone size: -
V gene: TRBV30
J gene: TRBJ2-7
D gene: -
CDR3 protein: CAWKPDSGEQYF
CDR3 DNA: TGTGCCTGGAAGCCGGACTCCGGCGAGCAGTACTTC

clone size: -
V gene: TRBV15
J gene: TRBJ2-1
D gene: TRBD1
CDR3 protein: CATSILGGPTVNEQFF
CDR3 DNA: TGTGCCACCAGCATTTTAGGGGGCCCTACTGTCAATGAGCAGTTCTTC

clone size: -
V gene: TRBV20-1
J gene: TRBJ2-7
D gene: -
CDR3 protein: CSAAPGGAAYEQYF
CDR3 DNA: TGCAGTGCTGCCCCTGGAGGGGCCGCTTACGAGCAGTACTTC

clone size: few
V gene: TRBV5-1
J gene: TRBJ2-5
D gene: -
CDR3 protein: CASSLGNIQETQYF
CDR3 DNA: TGCGCCAGCAGCTTGGGGAACATACAAGAGACCCAGTACTTC

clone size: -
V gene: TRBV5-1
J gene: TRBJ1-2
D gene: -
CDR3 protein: CASSHGDGSNYGYTF
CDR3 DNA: TGCGCCAGCAGCCACGGGGACGGCTCTAACTATGGCTACACCTTC

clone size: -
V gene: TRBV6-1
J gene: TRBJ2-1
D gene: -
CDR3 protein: CASRKRSRNNEQFF
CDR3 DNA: TGTGCCAGCAGAAAGAGGTCTAGAAACAATGAGCAGTTCTTC

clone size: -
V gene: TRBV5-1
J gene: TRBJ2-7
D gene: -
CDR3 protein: CASSLSRLDGDEQYF
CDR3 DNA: TGCGCCAGCAGCTTGTCAAGGTTAGACGGGGACGAGCAGTACTTC

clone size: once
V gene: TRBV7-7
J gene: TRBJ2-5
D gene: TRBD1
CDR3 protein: CASSSSGGLVTQYF
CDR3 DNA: TGTGCCAGCAGCTCCTCAGGGGGCCTCGTGACCCAGTACTTC

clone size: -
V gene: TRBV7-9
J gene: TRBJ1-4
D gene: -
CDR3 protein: CASSLTAAGPTNEKLFF
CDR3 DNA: TGTGCCAGCAGCTTAACAGCCGCAGGTCCAACTAATGAAAAACTGTTTTTT

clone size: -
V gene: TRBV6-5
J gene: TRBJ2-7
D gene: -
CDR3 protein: CASSFAPGWSSYNEQYF
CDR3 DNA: TGTGCCAGCAGTTTCGCCCCCGGCTGGAGCTCCTACAATGAGCAGTACTTC

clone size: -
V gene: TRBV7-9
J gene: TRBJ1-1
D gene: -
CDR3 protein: CATTGTSNTEAFF
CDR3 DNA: TGTGCCACCACGGGCACTTCGAACACTGAAGCTTTCTTT

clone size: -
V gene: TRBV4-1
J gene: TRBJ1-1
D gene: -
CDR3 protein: CASSRVPRENTEAFF
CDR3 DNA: TGCGCCAGCAGCCGCGTGCCCAGGGAGAACACTGAAGCTTTCTTT

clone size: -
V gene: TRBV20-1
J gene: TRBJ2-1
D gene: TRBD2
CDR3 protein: CSANRDYYNEQFF
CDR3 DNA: TGCAGTGCCAACCGGGACTACTACAATGAGCAGTTCTTC

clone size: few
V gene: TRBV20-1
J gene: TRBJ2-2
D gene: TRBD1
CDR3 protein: CSARGTGNTGELFF
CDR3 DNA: TGCAGTGCTAGGGGGACAGGGAACACCGGGGAGCTGTTTTTT

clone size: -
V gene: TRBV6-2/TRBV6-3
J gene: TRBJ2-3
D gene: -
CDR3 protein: CASRETRSTDTQYF
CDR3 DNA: TGTGCCAGCAGGGAAACCCGAAGCACAGATACGCAGTATTTT

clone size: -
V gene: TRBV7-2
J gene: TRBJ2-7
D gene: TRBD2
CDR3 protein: CASSLASGANYEQYF
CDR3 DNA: TGTGCCAGCAGCTTAGCCAGCGGGGCAAACTACGAGCAGTACTTC

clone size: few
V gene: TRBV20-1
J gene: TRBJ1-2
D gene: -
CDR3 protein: CSARGSPPGDGYTF
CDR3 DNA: TGCAGTGCTAGAGGGAGCCCTCCGGGGGATGGCTACACCTTC

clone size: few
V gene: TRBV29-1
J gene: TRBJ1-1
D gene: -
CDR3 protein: CSVRDSGGTEAFF
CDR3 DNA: TGCAGCGTCCGCGACAGCGGAGGGACTGAAGCTTTCTTT

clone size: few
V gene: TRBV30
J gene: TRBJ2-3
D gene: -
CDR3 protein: CAWNWADTQYF
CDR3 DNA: TGTGCCTGGAATTGGGCGGATACGCAGTATTTT